The subject of this entry is one TCR beta chain. Its antigen is still unknown. The sample originates from a study of T cell responses to AZD1222 COVID-19 vaccine. Study-level information: Pooled samples include second doses given at about 4 or 12 weeks. Points from the study as a whole: Baseline testing showed seropositivity in only six AZD1222 recipients. Of spike-specific TCRs, nearly half reportedly target regions left unmutated in variants. There were vaccine-associated CD4 TCRs across spike, dominant at 160-218 and 743-854.

TCRdb keeps only in-frame clones here, not all; method: immunoSEQ multiplex PCR. The sample holds around 89,000 clones, more than 75% seen once. The clonotype was recovered from an adult in good health. The starting material was peripheral blood, obtained on day 0 of AZD1222 vaccination.

The CDR3 is CASSIDHTASLTQYF. For the CDR3, the DNA is TGTGCCAGTAGTATAGATCATACCGCCAGCTTAACCCAGTACTTC. V and J are TRBV19 and TRBJ2-5; D remains ambiguous. The CDR3 length is 15 residues. V lost 0 bases, J lost 8 bases, and 16 bases lay in between. The germline V gene has CDR1 LNHDA and CDR2 SQIVND (reference sequence). Based on the CDR3 plus reference TRBV19 and TRBJ2-5, the full variable domain is DGGITQSPKYLFRKEGQNVTLSCEQNLNHDAMYWYRQDPGQGLRLIYYSQIVNDFQKGDIAEGYSVSREKKESFPLTVTSAQKNPTAFYLCASSIDHTASLTQYFGPGTRLLVL.